The T cell receptor beta chain described here comes from a study of blood T cells in healthy people across ages. Primers used in a second PCR of roughly 6 to 12 cycles were a sample-barcoded 5' primer and a J-beta primer mix. TCRdb re-called the 5' RACE reads with MiXCR, one entry per CDR3 protein. The sample contains some 290,000 distinct CDR3 sequences, 25% to 30% of which appear only once. A note on this clonotype: As yet, its antigen is unknown.

General observations from the study: TCR beta diversity was tightly associated with the proportion of naive T cells. Diversity of TCR beta per million T cells declined in a roughly linear way with age.

PBMCs were isolated at a quantity of at least 6.5 million per sample. From germline, CDR1 is SQVTM and CDR2 ANQGSEA. Trimming removed 4 bases from V and 3 bases from J; junction bases left unmatched: 6. This CDR3 contains 14 residues. The source is a woman aged 70-85 years in good health. Sequenced sample: blood. The gene calls are TRBV29-1 and TRBJ2-5; 9 bases line up with TRBD1. Written as DNA, the CDR3 is TGCAGCGTTGCCCCGGGACAGGGTGAAGAGACCCAGTACTTC. Residues: CSVAPGQGEETQYF.